This T cell receptor (beta chain) was sequenced for a study of T-cell reconstitution after alpha-beta-depleted transplantation in children. The TCRbeta library was prepared with unique molecular identifiers. TCRdb called the PCR reads again in MiXCR, with one record for every CDR3 protein. This table holds around 600,000 distinct CDR3 sequences, 16% found once. The TCR was taken from a human donor who donated a stem cell graft to a child with acute myeloid leukemia. Sample: PBMCs from the stem cell graft donor, taken from the stem cell graft.

CDR3 DNA: TGTGCCAGCAGTCCCCGGCGGGGAGGAACCGGGGAGCTGTTTTTT. As protein: CASSPRRGGTGELFF. J is TRBJ2-2 and V is TRBV28; TRBD2 might be the D (6 bases). Trimming removed 5 bases at V and 5 bases at J, with 15 bases between. Germline assignment: CDR1 MDHEN and CDR2 SYDVKM. The CDR3 runs 15 residues.